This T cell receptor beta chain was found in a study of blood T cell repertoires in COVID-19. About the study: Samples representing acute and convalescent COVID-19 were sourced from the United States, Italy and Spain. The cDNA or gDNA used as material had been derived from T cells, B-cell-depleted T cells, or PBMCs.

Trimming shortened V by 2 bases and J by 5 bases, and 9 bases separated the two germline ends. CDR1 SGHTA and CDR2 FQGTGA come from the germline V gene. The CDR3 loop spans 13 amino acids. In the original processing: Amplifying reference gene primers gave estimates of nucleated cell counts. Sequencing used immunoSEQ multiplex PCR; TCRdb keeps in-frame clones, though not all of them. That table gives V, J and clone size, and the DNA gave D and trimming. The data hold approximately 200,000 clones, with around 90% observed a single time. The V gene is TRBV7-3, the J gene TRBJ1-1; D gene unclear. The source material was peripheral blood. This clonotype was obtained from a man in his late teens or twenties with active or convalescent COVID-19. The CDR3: CASSLETWTEAFF. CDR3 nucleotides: TGTGCCAGCAGCTTAGAGACATGGACTGAAGCTTTCTTT.